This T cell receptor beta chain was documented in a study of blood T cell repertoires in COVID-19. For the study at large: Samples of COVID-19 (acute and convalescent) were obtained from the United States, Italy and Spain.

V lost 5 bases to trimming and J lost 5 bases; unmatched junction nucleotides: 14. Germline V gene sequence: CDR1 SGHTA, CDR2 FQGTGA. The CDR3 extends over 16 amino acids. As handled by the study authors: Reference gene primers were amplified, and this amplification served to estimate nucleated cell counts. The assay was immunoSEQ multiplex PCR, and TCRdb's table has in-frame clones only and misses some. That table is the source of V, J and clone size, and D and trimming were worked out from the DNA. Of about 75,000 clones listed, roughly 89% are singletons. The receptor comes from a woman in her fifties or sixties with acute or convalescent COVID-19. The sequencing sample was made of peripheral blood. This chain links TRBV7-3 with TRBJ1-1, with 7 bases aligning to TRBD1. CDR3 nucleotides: TGTGCCAGCAGCCCCCAGGGGGAATCGACAGTTACTGAAGCTTTCTTT. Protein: CASSPQGESTVTEAFF. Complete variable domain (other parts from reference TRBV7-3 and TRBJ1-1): GAGVSQTPSNKVTEKGKYVELRCDPISGHTALYWYRQSLGQGPEFLIYFQGTGAADDSGLPNDRFFAVRPEGSVSTLKIQRTERGDSAVYLCASSPQGESTVTEAFFGQGTRLTVV.